Described below is a single T cell receptor beta chain sequence and its context. The target antigen is unknown. V was cut by 6 bases and J by 8 bases, with 19 bases left in between. The CDR3 is 15 residues long. Germline lookup yields CDR1 MNHEY and CDR2 SVGAGI. This specimen belongs to a study of shared clonotypes between healthy human individuals. General study points: Since donors were few, the genetic and exposure-history diversity represented was limited.

The method was immunoSEQ multiplex PCR; TCRdb's version includes in-frame clones alone and lacks a portion of them. The table records more than 2 million clones, 90% to 95% of them present only once. Sample: naive CD4+ T cells sorted from blood. Subset meaning: CD45RA+ positively selected. The TCR sequence derives from a man aged 18 to 29 in good health. The chain uses TRBV6-5 and TRBJ1-4, with D possibly matching TRBD1 (6 bases). CDR3 region: CASSQSGGGGEKLFF. The CDR3 bases are TGTGCCAGCAGCCAGTCGGGGGGCGGAGGAGAAAAACTGTTTTTT.